Sequencing of this TCR beta chain was carried out in a study of control samples from healthy donors and cancer patients. Clones were read by immunoSEQ multiplex PCR, and TCRdb kept only the in-frame ones, dropping some. The sample yields roughly 190,000 clones, roughly 91% seen once. The V gene lost 0 bases and the J gene lost 6 bases, with 11 bases spanning the gap. The CDR3 length is 14 residues. The chain carries TRBV23-1 and TRBJ1-2; tentative D call: TRBD1 (6 bases). TRBV23-1 is an ORF, and what it does is uncertain. The sample comprised blood. This TCR came from a woman aged 25-40 years in good health. DNA for the CDR3: TGCGCCAGCAGTCAATCGGGGCACAGGGATGGCTACACCTTC. Protein: CASSQSGHRDGYTF.